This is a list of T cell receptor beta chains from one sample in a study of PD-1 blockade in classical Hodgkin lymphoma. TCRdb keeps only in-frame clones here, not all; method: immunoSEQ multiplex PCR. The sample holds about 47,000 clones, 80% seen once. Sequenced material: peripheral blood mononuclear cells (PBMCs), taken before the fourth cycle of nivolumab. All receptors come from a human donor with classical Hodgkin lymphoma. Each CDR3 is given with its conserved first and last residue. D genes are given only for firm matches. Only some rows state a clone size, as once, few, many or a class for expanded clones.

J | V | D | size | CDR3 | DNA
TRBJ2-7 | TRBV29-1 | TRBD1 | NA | CSVPGPGQGAYEQYF | TGCAGCGTTCCCGGTCCGGGACAGGGGGCCTACGAGCAGTACTTC
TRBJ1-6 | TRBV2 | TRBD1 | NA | CASSERTGGDSPLHF | TGTGCCAGCAGTGAGAGGACAGGTGGGGATTCACCCCTCCACTTT
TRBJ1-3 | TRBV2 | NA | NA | CASMNRKMGPGNTIYF | TGTGCCAGCATGAATCGGAAGATGGGGCCTGGAAACACCATATATTTT
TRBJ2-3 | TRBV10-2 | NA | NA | CASSESPLSLAGTDTQYF | TGCGCCAGCAGTGAGTCGCCGTTGAGTCTAGCCGGCACAGATACGCAGTATTTT
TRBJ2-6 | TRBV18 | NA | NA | CASSPTLSRSSGANVLTF | TGTGCCAGCTCACCAACACTGAGCCGGAGTTCTGGGGCCAACGTCCTGACTTTC
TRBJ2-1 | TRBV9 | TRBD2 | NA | CASSVGTSGSNEQFF | TGTGCCAGCAGCGTAGGGACTAGCGGGAGTAATGAGCAGTTCTTC
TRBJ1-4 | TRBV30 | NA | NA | CAWRQGVANEKLFF | TGTGCCTGGAGGCAGGGTGTCGCTAATGAAAAACTGTTTTTT
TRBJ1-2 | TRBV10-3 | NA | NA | CAISDGTAPHYGYTF | TGTGCCATCAGTGATGGGACCGCCCCCCACTATGGCTACACCTTC
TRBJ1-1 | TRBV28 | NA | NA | CASSLGREGTEAFF | TGTGCCAGCAGTTTGGGCAGGGAGGGTACTGAAGCTTTCTTT
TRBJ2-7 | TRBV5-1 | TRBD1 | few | CASSTTGEKAEQYF | TGCGCCAGCAGCACCACAGGGGAAAAAGCCGAGCAGTACTTC
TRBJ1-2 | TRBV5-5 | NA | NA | CASVSQEYGYTF | TGTGCCAGCGTTTCTCAGGAATATGGCTACACCTTC
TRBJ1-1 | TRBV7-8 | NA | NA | CASSYGISAEAFF | TGTGCCAGCAGCTACGGCATCAGCGCTGAAGCTTTCTTT
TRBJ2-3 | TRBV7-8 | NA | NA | CASSLDEVTDTQYF | TGTGCCAGCAGCTTAGACGAGGTCACAGATACGCAGTATTTT
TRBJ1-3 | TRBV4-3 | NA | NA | CASSRRRFSGNTIYF | TGCGCCAGCAGCCGGCGTCGATTCTCTGGAAACACCATATATTTT
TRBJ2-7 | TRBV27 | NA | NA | CASRRELVSYEQYF | TGTGCCAGCAGAAGGGAACTGGTCTCCTACGAGCAGTACTTC
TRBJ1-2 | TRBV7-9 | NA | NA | CASSLGIEQGMGGYTF | TGTGCCAGCAGCTTAGGGATCGAACAGGGTATGGGTGGCTACACCTTC
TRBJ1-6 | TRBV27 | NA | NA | CASSWHRVNSPLHF | TGTGCCAGCAGTTGGCACAGGGTAAATTCACCCCTCCACTTT
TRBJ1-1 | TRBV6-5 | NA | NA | CASSYVITNTEAFF | TGTGCCAGCAGTTACGTTATCACTAACACTGAAGCTTTCTTT
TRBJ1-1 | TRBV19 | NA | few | CASSMHSRNTEAFF | TGTGCCAGTAGTATGCACAGCCGGAACACTGAAGCTTTCTTT
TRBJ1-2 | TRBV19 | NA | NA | CASSSPLDTFLGYGYTF | TGTGCCAGTAGTTCCCCACTTGACACCTTCTTGGGCTATGGCTACACCTTC
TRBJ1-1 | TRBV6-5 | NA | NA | CASSPLPRVGAFF | TGTGCCAGCAGCCCACTACCACGAGTCGGGGCTTTCTTT
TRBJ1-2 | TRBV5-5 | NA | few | CASSRNDGNYGYTF | TGTGCCAGCAGCCGTAACGACGGAAACTATGGCTACACCTTC
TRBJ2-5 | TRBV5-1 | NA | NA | CASKLGSQETQYF | TGCGCCAGCAAGCTCGGGAGCCAAGAGACCCAGTACTTC
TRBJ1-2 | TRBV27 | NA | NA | CASSPSRSSYGYTF | TGTGCCAGCAGTCCCTCCCGAAGTAGCTATGGCTACACCTTC
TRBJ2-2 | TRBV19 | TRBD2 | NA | CASSIDGTSPGELFF | TGTGCCAGTAGTATAGATGGGACTAGCCCCGGGGAGCTGTTTTTT
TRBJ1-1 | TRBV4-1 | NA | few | CASSQEQVTEAFF | TGCGCCAGCAGCCAAGAACAGGTCACTGAAGCTTTCTTT
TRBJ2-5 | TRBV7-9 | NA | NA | CASSLGRPGETQYF | TGTGCCAGCAGCTTGGGTAGACCAGGGGAGACCCAGTACTTC
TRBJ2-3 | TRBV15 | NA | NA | CATSRSGSTDTQYF | TGTGCCACCAGCAGGAGTGGGTCCACAGATACGCAGTATTTT
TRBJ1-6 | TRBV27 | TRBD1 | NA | CASSLFGRTGRGSPLHF | TGTGCCAGCAGTTTATTCGGTAGGACAGGGAGGGGATCACCCCTCCACTTT
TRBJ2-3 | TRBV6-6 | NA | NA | CASSLLDSSTDTQYF | TGTGCCAGCAGCCTACTAGATTCTAGCACAGATACGCAGTATTTT
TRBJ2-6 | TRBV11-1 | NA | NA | CASSPATGRRGANVLTF | TGTGCCAGCAGCCCGGCGACAGGAAGACGGGGGGCCAACGTCCTGACTTTC
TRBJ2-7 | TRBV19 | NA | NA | CASSIGQFSSYEQYF | TGTGCCAGTAGTATAGGACAGTTCAGCTCCTACGAGCAGTACTTC